The 20 T cell receptor beta chains listed next were all sequenced from one sample in a study of shared clonotypes between healthy human individuals. Sequenced by immunoSEQ multiplex PCR; TCRdb stores in-frame clones only, minus some. The sample has 600,000 to 800,000 clones, over 55% seen once. Sequenced material: memory CD4+ T cells sorted from blood. Subset noted: CD45RA-negative fraction. These receptors all stem from a woman aged 25 to 39 in good health.

The J gene is TRBJ1-1, the V gene TRBV5-1; TRBD1 matches 7 bases. J was trimmed by 3 bases and V by 4 bases; bases with no gene match: 6. This CDR3 is 14 amino acids long. Germline V gene sequence: CDR1 SGHRS, CDR2 YFSETQ. For the CDR3, the DNA is TGCGCCAGCAGCATGGAAACAGGGGACACTGAAGCTTTCTTT. Its translation: CASSMETGDTEAFF.

The rearrangement joins TRBV5-1 to TRBJ2-7, with D tentatively TRBD1 (5 bases). Trimming took 4 bases from V and 1 from J, leaving 12 bases between them. The CDR3 is made up of 14 amino acids. The germline CDR1 and CDR2 sequences are SGHRS and YFSETQ. The CDR3 nucleotides read TGCGCCAGCAGCCCGAAACAGGAATCCTACGAGCAGTACTTC. Translating it yields CASSPKQESYEQYF.

The V gene is TRBV19, the J gene TRBJ2-2; D gene uncertain. Trimming removed 3 bases from V and 8 bases from J, with 13 bases in between. Germline V gene data show CDR1 as LNHDA and CDR2 as SQIVND (reference sequence). CDR3 length: 14 residues. CDR3: CASSMARPSGELFF. CDR3 sequence (DNA): TGTGCCAGTAGTATGGCCAGACCCTCAGGGGAGCTGTTTTTT.

The J gene is TRBJ1-1, the V gene TRBV10-3; D remains ambiguous. The V and J ends lost 9 bases and 0 bases respectively, with 11 bases between them. From germline, CDR1 is ENHRY and CDR2 SYGVKD. The CDR3 totals 13 residues. CDR3 region: CAIRQDMNTEAFF. Written as DNA, the CDR3 is TGTGCCATACGACAAGACATGAACACTGAAGCTTTCTTT.

This chain links TRBV14 with TRBJ2-3; 8 bases map to TRBD2. In germline, CDR1 is SGHDN, CDR2 FVKESK. Trimming removed 3 bases from V and 7 bases from J; junction bases left unmatched: 21. This CDR3 region has 19 residues. DNA of the CDR3: TGTGCCAGCAGCCAGCTCCGTGGATCGGCGCGGGGGGTAAGGAATACGCAGTATTTT. Its translation is CASSQLRGSARGVRNTQYF.

The CDR3, as DNA: TGCGCCAGCAGCCAAGACACCCCCCGGGACTCACACGAGCAGTACTTC. The encoded protein is CASSQDTPRDSHEQYF. V gene TRBV4-1 combines with J gene TRBJ2-7, with D perhaps TRBD2 (6 bases). Trimming cost V 0 bases and J 5 bases, with 17 bases left between them. Germline V gives CDR1 MGHRA, CDR2 YSYEKL. The CDR3 covers 16 residues.

Details on this clone: This may arise from a read error, as a much more abundant clone is one base away. The V gene is TRBV9, the J gene TRBJ2-7; 8 bases match TRBD2. Per germline, CDR1 SGDLS and CDR2 YYNGEE. The CDR3 totals 15 residues. V was pared by 1 base and J by 2 bases, with 5 bases of the junction left unmatched. The CDR3 coding sequence is TGTGCCAGCAGCGTAAGGTCGGGAGGGCCCTACGAGCAGTACTTC. Translation: CASSVRSGGPYEQYF.

The V call is TRBV5-1, the J call TRBJ2-1; maybe TRBD1 (6 bases). Germline CDR1 is SGHRS and CDR2 is YFSETQ. The V and J ends lost 0 bases and 8 bases respectively, with 15 bases between them. This CDR3 spans 15 amino acids. DNA of the CDR3: TGCGCCAGCAGCTTGGACAGGGATTCGCTCGATGAGCAGTTCTTC. This gives the protein CASSLDRDSLDEQFF.

The chain links TRBV28 to TRBJ2-7; D gene uncertain. In germline, CDR1 is MDHEN, CDR2 SYDVKM. V lost 6 bases and J 6 bases, leaving 9 bases between the germline ends. The CDR3 spans 11 residues. CDR3 in DNA: TGTGCCAGCAGCTCTATTCGCGAGCAGTACTTC. It yields the protein CASSSIREQYF.

This chain uses TRBV6-1 with TRBJ2-7, with D perhaps being TRBD1 or TRBD2 (5 bases each). Germline V gives CDR1 MNHNS, CDR2 SASEGT. This CDR3 is built from 14 residues. The V and J ends lost 3 bases and 2 bases respectively, with 11 bases between them. The chain's CDR3 is CASSEGEGPYEQYF. The CDR3 DNA reads as TGTGCCAGCAGTGAGGGAGAGGGACCCTACGAGCAGTACTTC.

As regards this clone: This sequence may be a read error, since a much larger clone differs from it by one base. V and J are TRBV7-6 and TRBJ2-5, with D unclear. Germline CDR1 SGHVS, CDR2 FNYEAQ. V lost 5 bases, J lost 0 bases, and 1 base lay in between. The CDR3 runs 11 residues. The CDR3 sequence: CASSHQETQYF. The CDR3 region has the DNA TGTGCCAGCAGCCACCAAGAGACCCAGTACTTC.

This chain uses TRBV2 with TRBJ1-5; D gene uncertain. CDR1 SNHLY and CDR2 FYNNEI come from the germline V gene. This CDR3 has 12 residues. V was shortened by 4 bases and J by 7 bases, with 8 bases between the two germline ends. The CDR3 nucleotides read TGTGCCAGCAGTGTCAGTCGACAGCCCCAGCATTTT. Its translation: CASSVSRQPQHF.

The sample holds one count of this clone. The chain carries TRBV18 and TRBJ2-1, with D possibly being TRBD1 (6 bases). Germline CDR1 reads KGHSH; CDR2 reads LQKENI. The CDR3 runs to 16 residues. Trimming took 0 bases from V and 4 from J, leaving 13 bases between them. The CDR3 DNA sequence: TGTGCCAGCTCACCACCGGGGGCTAACCTTTACAATGAGCAGTTCTTC. Its translation: CASSPPGANLYNEQFF. Looking up the rest from reference TRBV18 and TRBJ2-1 gives the full variable domain: NAGVMQNPRHLVRRRGQEARLRCSPMKGHSHVYWYRQLPEEGLKFMVYLQKENIIDESGMPKERFSAEFPKEGPSILRIQQVVRGDSAAYFCASSPPGANLYNEQFFGPGTRLTVL.

This clone was seen more than once but under ten times. The chain links TRBV7-9 to TRBJ1-2; D call uncertain. The V and J ends lost 4 bases and 7 bases respectively, with 7 bases between them. Germline CDR1 reads SEHNR; CDR2 reads FQNEAQ (reference sequence). The CDR3 has 11 amino acids. The CDR3 region is CASSSGSGYTF. In DNA form, the CDR3 reads TGTGCCAGCAGCTCGGGGTCTGGCTACACCTTC.

The V gene is TRBV19, the J gene TRBJ1-2; the D gene is possibly TRBD1 (5 bases). The CDR3 runs 14 residues. V lost 5 bases to trimming and J lost 4 bases, with 14 bases between them. CDR1 is LNHDA, CDR2 SQIVND, per germline (reference sequence). The DNA of the CDR3 is TGTGCCAGTAGTGGACCGGGGGGAGGCTATGGCTACACCTTC. It encodes CASSGPGGGYGYTF.

This clone occurred many times. The CDR3 reads CASSFITGSSYEQYF. The DNA of the CDR3 is TGTGCCAGCAGCTTTATAACCGGGAGCTCCTACGAGCAGTACTTC. This chain uses TRBV13 with TRBJ2-7; D is perhaps TRBD2 (6 bases). V lost 3 bases and J lost 0, with 12 bases in between. The CDR3 extends over 15 amino acids. Germline values: CDR1 PRHDT, CDR2 FYEKMQ (reference sequence).

The chain joins TRBV15 to TRBJ2-7; D is perhaps TRBD2 (5 bases). Germline V gene lookup returns CDR1 LNHNV and CDR2 YYDKDF (reference sequence). V was trimmed by 5 bases and J by 7 bases, leaving 15 bases between them. The CDR3 is 13 residues long. The CDR3 loop reads CATSWDGRGEQYF. The CDR3 DNA is TGTGCCACCAGCTGGGATGGCCGGGGAGAGCAGTACTTC.

This chain links TRBV2 with TRBJ2-7; 12 bases match TRBD2. Germline CDR1 and CDR2: SNHLY and FYNNEI. The CDR3 length is 13 residues. Trimming removed 5 bases from V and 7 bases from J; junction bases left unmatched: 3. The CDR3 sequence: CASSLAGGREQYF. In DNA, the CDR3 is TGTGCCAGCAGTCTAGCGGGAGGGAGGGAGCAGTACTTC. The complete variable domain, with remaining parts taken from reference TRBV2 and TRBJ2-7, reads EPEVTQTPSHQVTQMGQEVILRCVPISNHLYFYWYRQILGQKVEFLVSFYNNEISEKSEIFDDQFSVERPDGSNFTLKIRSTKLEDSAMYFCASSLAGGREQYFGPGTRLTVT.

The chain joins TRBV6-5 to TRBJ2-5; no clear D gene. Germline V gene lookup returns CDR1 MNHEY and CDR2 SVGAGI. Between the trimmed V and J ends, which lost 2 bases and 2 bases, there was a span of 9 bases. The CDR3 contains 14 residues. CDR3 nucleotide sequence: TGTGCCAGCAGTTACGGCGGCCTTCAAGAGACCCAGTACTTC. Its translation: CASSYGGLQETQYF.

This clone was detected many times. CDR3: CASSALVGHYYYGYTF. CDR3 DNA sequence: TGTGCCAGCAGTGCCCTCGTGGGGCACTATTACTATGGCTACACCTTC. This rearrangement joins TRBV6-1 to TRBJ1-2, with TRBD1 as a possible D gene (5 bases). Germline V gene lookup returns CDR1 MNHNS and CDR2 SASEGT. CDR3 length equals 16 residues. The V end was cut by 4 bases, the J end by 3 bases, with 18 bases between.